The T cell receptor beta chain under discussion was sequenced for a study of blood T cell repertoires in COVID-19. The data were produced by immunoSEQ multiplex PCR, yet TCRdb's version contains in-frame clones alone and is incomplete. The top ten clones hold 1.5% to 2% of a sample with approximately 230,000 clones, 80% to 90% of them seen once. The CDR3 extends over 14 amino acids. V lost 1 base, J lost 7 bases, and 6 bases stayed unmatched. CDR1 and CDR2 (germline): SEHNR, FQNEAQ (reference sequence). This clone was seen once. This rearrangement joins TRBV7-9 to TRBJ1-1; 7 bases line up with TRBD1. Sequenced: PBMCs or T cells enriched from blood (not recorded which). The clonotype comes from a man aged 35 to 55 who had recovered from COVID-19. In DNA form, the CDR3 reads TGTGCCAGCAGCTTAGATTCGGGACAGAGTGAAGCTTTCTTT. Translated, it gives CASSLDSGQSEAFF.